This TCR beta chain was observed in a study of blood T cell repertoires in COVID-19. About the research overall: Whether acute or convalescent, the COVID-19 samples came from the United States, Italy and Spain. PBMCs, B-cell-depleted T cells, or T cells provided the cDNA or gDNA that made up the material.

CDR1 and CDR2 (germline): SGHDN, FVKESK. The CDR3 sequence is 15 residues long. Trimming removed 4 bases from V and 4 bases from J; junction bases left unmatched: 2. How the authors handled the data: Scientists estimated how many nucleated cells there were by amplifying reference gene primers. TCRdb keeps only in-frame clones here, not all; method: immunoSEQ multiplex PCR. The D gene and trimming were derived from the DNA, and the V and J assignments and clone size from that table. The table lists some 96,000 clones, roughly 92% of them singletons. The sequence derives from a middle-aged man with active COVID-19. The chain recombines TRBV14 with TRBJ2-5, with TRBD2 identical over 14 bases. Sequenced sample: peripheral blood. Written as DNA, the CDR3 is TGTGCCAGCAGCCTGGGACTAGCGGGAGCAGAGACCCAGTACTTC. Translating it yields CASSLGLAGAETQYF.